Following are 22 T cell receptor beta chains from one sample sequenced in a study of cytomegalovirus exposure and HLA in healthy donors. PCR amplification relied on 60 Vbeta primers (plus 13 Jbeta primers). Here immunoSEQ multiplex PCR was the method, and the copy in TCRdb shows in-frame clones only, minus some. This table has a few hundred thousand clones, roughly 80% appearing once. The sequenced sample was PBMCs. Source of these receptors: a man aged 35-49 years in good health and CMV-seronegative.

The rearrangement uses TRBV19 and TRBJ1-1, with D uncertain. V lost 4 bases to trimming and J lost 0 bases, with 9 bases between them. Germline V lookup: CDR1 LNHDA, CDR2 SQIVND (reference sequence). The CDR3 contains 14 residues. CDR3 region: CASSTSVMNTEAFF. The CDR3 nucleotides read TGTGCCAGTAGTACTTCAGTGATGAACACTGAAGCTTTCTTT.

The genes are TRBV6-6 and TRBJ1-1, with 9 bases identical to TRBD1. The CDR3 loop spans 15 amino acids. Germline loops: CDR1 MNHNY, CDR2 SVGAGI (reference sequence). V dropped 4 bases and J dropped 0; count of bases not matched to a gene: 3. The CDR3 coding sequence is TGTGCCAGCAGTTCCGGGACAGGGATGAACACTGAAGCTTTCTTT. This codes for CASSSGTGMNTEAFF.

The chain links TRBV6-6 to TRBJ2-7; 9 bases align to TRBD1. CDR1 is MNHNY, CDR2 SVGAGI, per germline (reference sequence). V shed 8 bases, J shed 3 bases, and the junction held 8 bases outside the gene matches. The length of the CDR3 is 14 residues. CDR3 bases: TGTGCCAGCGGATATACAGGGGGCAGCTACGAGCAGTACTTC. This translates into CASGYTGGSYEQYF.

This chain uses TRBV14 with TRBJ1-4; 9 bases agree with TRBD1. Germline assignment: CDR1 SGHDN and CDR2 FVKESK. V shed 4 bases and J 4 bases; nucleotides not matched to a gene: 7. The length of the CDR3 is 16 residues. The CDR3 DNA is TGTGCCAGCAGCCGGATGGGGACAGGGCTTAATGAAAAACTGTTTTTT. This translates into CASSRMGTGLNEKLFF.

The V gene is TRBV2, the J gene TRBJ1-4; 9 nucleotides align to TRBD1. This CDR3 contains 14 residues. Trimming removed 6 bases from V and 5 bases from J; junction bases left unmatched: 4. Germline CDR1 reads SNHLY; CDR2 reads FYNNEI. The CDR3 coding sequence is TGTGCCAGCAGCCCCGGGACAGGGAATGAAAAACTGTTTTTT. This encodes CASSPGTGNEKLFF.

This clone was picked up one time. The rearrangement joins TRBV5-6 to TRBJ1-2; no clear D gene. The germline V gene has CDR1 SGHDT and CDR2 YYEEEE. V lost 4 bases, J lost 2 bases, and 6 bases lay in between. The CDR3 sequence is 12 residues long. As DNA, the CDR3 is TGTGCCAGCAGCACGGGGAACTATGGCTACACCTTC. This codes for CASSTGNYGYTF.

This chain connects TRBV7-9 to TRBJ1-2, with TRBD1 matching 8 bases. Losses at the gene ends were 4 bases for V and 3 bases for J; bases not matched to a gene: 7. Per the germline V gene, CDR1 is SEHNR and CDR2 is FQNEAQ (reference sequence). This CDR3 comprises 15 residues. The CDR3 sequence is CASSSGGIMDYGYTF. The CDR3, as DNA: TGTGCCAGCAGCTCAGGGGGCATCATGGACTATGGCTACACCTTC.

The chain's CDR3 is CASSLGQGVTYGYTF. The CDR3 DNA reads as TGCGCCAGCAGCTTAGGGCAGGGGGTCACCTATGGCTACACCTTC. The chain is built from TRBV5-1 and TRBJ1-2; 7 positions match TRBD1. CDR1 is SGHRS and CDR2 is YFSETQ in the germline V gene. The CDR3 is 15 residues long. The junction had 8 bases not matched to a gene; V was cut back by 2 bases and J by 4 bases. The full variable domain, rest sourced from reference TRBV5-1 and TRBJ1-2, is KAGVTQTPRYLIKTRGQQVTLSCSPISGHRSVSWYQQTPGQGLQFLFEYFSETQRNKGNFPGRFSGRQFSNSRSEMNVSTLELGDSALYLCASSLGQGVTYGYTFGSGTRLTVV.

The V call is TRBV20-1, the J call TRBJ1-4, with a weak D call TRBD1 (5 bases). There are 11 residues in the CDR3. In germline, CDR1 is DFQATT, CDR2 SNEGSKA (reference sequence). Trimming took 5 bases from V and 10 from J, leaving 11 bases between them. The CDR3 here is CSAWTYGKLFF. CDR3 DNA sequence: TGCAGTGCTTGGACATACGGAAAACTGTTTTTT.

The chain carries TRBV7-9 and TRBJ1-1, with TRBD1 identical over 7 bases. The CDR3 extends over 15 amino acids. The V gene's germline CDR1 is SEHNR and CDR2 FQNEAQ (reference sequence). The J segment lost 5 bases and the V segment lost 2 bases, leaving 8 bases of the junction unmatched. This CDR3 reads CASSLLAGGETEAFF. CDR3 DNA: TGTGCCAGCAGCTTATTGGCAGGGGGAGAGACTGAAGCTTTCTTT.

This chain joins TRBV29-1 and TRBJ1-1, with TRBD1 matching 8 bases. Germline V gives CDR1 SQVTM, CDR2 ANQGSEA. Trimming at V came to 6 bases and at J to 5 bases, leaving 14 bases not matched to a gene. The CDR3 runs 15 residues. CDR3 loop: CSVQRDRPLGTEAFF. The CDR3 nucleotides are TGCAGCGTCCAGCGGGACAGGCCCCTTGGAACTGAAGCTTTCTTT.

The chain couples TRBV4-1 to TRBJ2-7; maybe TRBD1 (6 bases). This CDR3 comprises 15 residues. V lost 0 bases to trimming and J lost 3 bases, with 12 bases between them. Per germline, CDR1 MGHRA and CDR2 YSYEKL. The DNA for the CDR3 is TGCGCCAGCAGCCAAGACCGGGACAATATCTACGAGCAGTACTTC. It is translated as CASSQDRDNIYEQYF.

The chain has TRBV19 and TRBJ1-1; D perhaps matches TRBD1 (6 bases). V was cut by 1 base and J by 6 bases, with 15 bases left in between. This CDR3 is built from 15 residues. Looked up from germline, CDR1 is LNHDA and CDR2 is SQIVND (reference sequence). CDR3 sequence: CASSIVGQGLAEAFF. CDR3 in DNA: TGTGCCAGTAGTATAGTCGGGCAGGGGTTGGCTGAAGCTTTCTTT.

The chain combines TRBV5-1 with TRBJ2-1; 11 nucleotides match TRBD1. Germline V CDR1 and CDR2: SGHRS, YFSETQ. The CDR3 has 15 amino acids. V dropped 4 bases and J dropped 8; count of bases not matched to a gene: 8. CDR3 nucleotide sequence: TGCGCCAGCAGCCCCGGACAGGGGGCGCGGGATGAGCAGTTCTTC. It specifies CASSPGQGARDEQFF.

The rearrangement joins TRBV4-1 to TRBJ1-2, with TRBD1 identical over 8 bases. Germline assignment: CDR1 MGHRA and CDR2 YSYEKL. The CDR3 has 15 amino acids. Germline trimming cut 4 bases from V and 4 bases from J; bases unmatched to any gene: 8. This CDR3 is CASSPPGGQGYGYTF. CDR3 nucleotides: TGCGCCAGCAGCCCCCCCGGTGGACAGGGCTATGGCTACACCTTC.

The count of this clone is one. The rearrangement uses TRBV28 and TRBJ1-2; tentative D call: TRBD1 (5 bases). The V end was cut by 5 bases, the J end by 6 bases, with 10 bases between. CDR3 size: 12 residues. The V gene's germline CDR1 is MDHEN and CDR2 SYDVKM. CDR3 nucleotide sequence: TGTGCCAGCAGTCTTGAACAGGATGGCTACACCTTC. It encodes CASSLEQDGYTF.

The chain uses TRBV14 and TRBJ1-1; no definite D call. The CDR3 is made up of 12 amino acids. V was cut by 1 base and J by 11 bases, with 11 bases left in between. Per germline, CDR1 SGHDN and CDR2 FVKESK. The DNA for the CDR3 is TGTGCCAGCAGCCAAGTTGGACTTTCCGCTTTCTTT. Translation: CASSQVGLSAFF.

This clone appeared a few times. The gene calls are TRBV29-1 and TRBJ2-1, with TRBD2 identical over 8 bases. The CDR3 spans 13 residues. V shed 7 bases, J shed 7 bases, and the junction held 9 bases outside the gene matches. Germline lookup yields CDR1 SQVTM and CDR2 ANQGSEA. CDR3 nucleotide sequence: TGCAGCGAAGGGGCGGGGGGAATAAATGAGCAGTTCTTC. This translates into CSEGAGGINEQFF.

V is TRBV5-1 and J is TRBJ2-5; 7 bases are a match to TRBD1. J was trimmed by 7 bases and V by 4 bases; bases with no gene match: 13. The length of the CDR3 is 15 residues. CDR1 SGHRS and CDR2 YFSETQ come from the germline V gene. This chain's CDR3 is CASSGGQPPPGTQYF. The CDR3 nucleotides read TGCGCCAGCAGCGGGGGACAGCCCCCGCCAGGGACCCAGTACTTC.

This chain joins TRBV6-1 and TRBJ2-3, with 10 bases aligning to TRBD2. Per the germline V gene, CDR1 is MNHNS and CDR2 is SASEGT. The J segment lost 5 bases and the V segment lost 10 bases, leaving 12 bases of the junction unmatched. CDR3 length equals 15 residues. In DNA form, the CDR3 reads TGTGCCACCTGGACTAGCGGAGCGTTCGGAGATACGCAGTATTTT. Translating gives CATWTSGAFGDTQYF.

The V gene is TRBV6-5, the J gene TRBJ2-7; D gene unclear. V gave up 2 bases and J gave up 1 base, with 9 bases separating them. This CDR3 has 14 amino acids. In germline, CDR1 is MNHEY, CDR2 SVGAGI. CDR3 loop: CASSYKLSSYEQYF. The CDR3 bases are TGTGCCAGCAGTTACAAGCTGTCATCCTACGAGCAGTACTTC.

This rearrangement joins TRBV4-2 to TRBJ2-2, with a weak D call TRBD1 (6 bases). The CDR3 is 18 amino acids. V lost 2 bases to trimming and J lost 1 base, with 17 bases between them. Per the germline V gene, CDR1 is LGHNA and CDR2 is YNFKEQ. CDR3 nucleotide sequence: TGTGCCAGCAGCCAACAGGGGTGGGACCGGGGGAACACCGGGGAGCTGTTTTTT. Residues: CASSQQGWDRGNTGELFF.